This T cell receptor beta chain stems from a study of human T cells and chemical hapten exposure. Study results and caveats: Expanded TCRs made up significantly more big CDR3 similarity clusters than controls did.

The time point here: patch test 1, 2 weeks after DPC sensitization. Treatment noted: therapeutic diphenylcyclopropenone sensitization with weekly scalp DPC. A few counts support this clonotype. No antigen is known for it. Germline V gene sequence: CDR1 LGHDT, CDR2 YNNKEL (reference sequence). This CDR3 contains 12 residues. V gave up 4 bases and J gave up 7 bases, with 7 bases separating them. TCRdb reprocessed the RACE reads with MiXCR, giving one entry per CDR3 protein. The sample consists of 90,000 to 120,000 distinct CDR3 sequences, 9.5% to 12% of them appearing once. This specimen was whole blood, taken in connection with sensitization to the hapten diphenylcyclopropenone (DPC). This TCR was sampled from a woman between 40 and 50 years old with alopecia areata. Some clones in this sample may be carry-over from other donors' samples. The chain uses TRBV3-1 and TRBJ1-4; D call uncertain. CDR3 nucleotide sequence: TGTGCCAGCAGCCTGCTTGCTGAAAAACTGTTTTTT. Translated: CASSLLAEKLFF.